This T cell receptor (beta chain) originates from a study of OX40 agonist ivuxolimab in advanced cancers. Overall study context: At roughly 83% male, the cohort had a mean age of 60 years, ranging from about 20 to 90. Partial responses were seen in three patients, one with hepatocellular carcinoma and two with cutaneous melanoma.

The germline gives CDR1 KGHSH, CDR2 LQKENI. The CDR3 length is 14 residues. Germline trimming cut 6 bases from V and 0 bases from J; bases unmatched to any gene: 2. Profiled with immunoSEQ multiplex PCR; TCRdb holds only in-frame clones, not every one. Among 50,000 to 65,000 clones listed, around 89% were seen once. The sequencing here drew on CD4+ or CD8+ T cells sorted from blood, taken in a trial of the OX40 agonist ivuxolimab. V usage is TRBV18 and J usage is TRBJ2-3; TRBD1 matches 8 bases. This TCR came from an adult with an advanced solid tumor such as melanoma, head and neck, liver or kidney cancer. The CDR3 nucleotides are TGTGCCAGCTCCGGGACAGGAAGCACAGATACGCAGTATTTT. Translated: CASSGTGSTDTQYF.